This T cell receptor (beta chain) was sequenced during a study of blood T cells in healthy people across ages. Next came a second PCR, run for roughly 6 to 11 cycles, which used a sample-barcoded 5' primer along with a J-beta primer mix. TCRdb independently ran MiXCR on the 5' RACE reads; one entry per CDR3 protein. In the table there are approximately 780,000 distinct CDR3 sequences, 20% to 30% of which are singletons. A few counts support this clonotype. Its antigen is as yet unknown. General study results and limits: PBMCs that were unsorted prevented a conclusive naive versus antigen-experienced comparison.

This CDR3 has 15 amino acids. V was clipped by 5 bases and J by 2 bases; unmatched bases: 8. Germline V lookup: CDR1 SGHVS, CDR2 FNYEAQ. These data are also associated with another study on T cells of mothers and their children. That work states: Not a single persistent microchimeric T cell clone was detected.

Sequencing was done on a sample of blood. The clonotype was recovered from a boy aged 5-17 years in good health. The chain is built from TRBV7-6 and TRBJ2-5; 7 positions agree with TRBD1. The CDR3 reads CASSAMTGSQETQYF. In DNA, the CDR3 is TGTGCCAGCAGCGCTATGACAGGGAGTCAAGAGACCCAGTACTTC.